A selection of T cell receptor beta chains follows, all from one sample in a study of STAT3 mutations in large granular lymphocyte leukemia. Clones were sequenced by immunoSEQ multiplex PCR, and TCRdb holds only the in-frame ones, with some missing. The profile covers around 29,000 clones, with approximately 84% appearing a single time and 10% to 15% taken by the ten largest. Material: peripheral blood mononuclear cells. The receptors originated from a man between 60 and 70 years old with T-cell large granular lymphocyte leukemia. Some clones in this sample may be carry-over from other donors' samples. CDR3s include the opening cysteine and the closing phenylalanine or tryptophan. A D gene is named only where the DNA matches it firmly. Not every row has a clone size; where given, it reads once, few, many or a size class.

TRBJ2-5	TRBD1	TRBV5-4	once	TGTGCCAGCAGCCTACGACAGGGGGCGCAAGAGACCCAGTACTTC	CASSLRQGAQETQYF
TRBJ1-5	TRBD1	TRBV14	few	TGTGCCAGCAGCCCCGGACAGGGCATTGGACAGCCCCAGCATTTT	CASSPGQGIGQPQHF
TRBJ2-2	NA	TRBV7-2	NA	TGTGCCAGCAGCTTAGTGGTCGGGAGTCTTACCGGGGAGCTGTTTTTT	CASSLVVGSLTGELFF
TRBJ1-1	NA	TRBV19	once	TGTGCCAGTACCCCCACGGGCAGGACGGACACTGAAGCTTTCTTT	CASTPTGRTDTEAFF
TRBJ2-3	TRBD2	TRBV19	NA	TGTGCCAGTAGTATCGGGGGGGACCGACGGTTGGGCACAGATACGCAGTATTTT	CASSIGGDRRLGTDTQYF
TRBJ2-2	NA	TRBV11-2	NA	TGTGCCAGCAGCTCACTAGACTCCGCGGCCGGGGAGCTGTTTTTT	CASSSLDSAAGELFF
TRBJ2-3	TRBD2	TRBV29-1	NA	TGCAGCGTTAGGAAGGCGGGAGGGCCGACAGATACGCAGTATTTT	CSVRKAGGPTDTQYF
TRBJ2-1	TRBD2	TRBV30	NA	TGTGCCTGGAGTTCCCCGGGGGGGAGGCACAATGAGCAGTTCTTC	CAWSSPGGRHNEQFF
TRBJ1-2	NA	TRBV27	few	TGTGCCAGCAGTTCCTCTCAGGCTGGCTACACCTTC	CASSSSQAGYTF
TRBJ2-1	NA	TRBV4-3	few	TGCGCCAGCAGCCAGTCCAGGACTCTCAATGAGCAGTTCTTC	CASSQSRTLNEQFF
TRBJ2-7	TRBD1	TRBV10-3	NA	TGTGCCATCAGTGAGGACAGGGGGCTCGAGCAGTACTTC	CAISEDRGLEQYF
TRBJ1-1	TRBD1	TRBV28	NA	TGTGCCATCATGACCGGAGACAGGGTATTGACCGGGACTGAAGCTTTCTTT	CAIMTGDRVLTGTEAFF
TRBJ2-2	TRBD1	TRBV11-2	once	TGTGCCAGCAGCCTGTTGGGGACAGGGGGCAATACCGGGGAGCTGTTTTTT	CASSLLGTGGNTGELFF
TRBJ2-3	TRBD2	TRBV6-5	NA	TGTGCCACCGCCATGGCTAGCGGGTATACAGATACGCAGTATTTT	CATAMASGYTDTQYF
TRBJ1-5	NA	TRBV2	NA	TGTGCCAGCAAACGGGATCAAAATCAGCCCCAGCATTTT	CASKRDQNQPQHF
TRBJ2-5	TRBD2	TRBV7-2	NA	TGTGCCAGCGGCGGAGGGACTAGCGGGGTCCGAGGGGGGACCCAGTACTTC	CASGGGTSGVRGGTQYF
TRBJ2-1	TRBD1	TRBV7-6	NA	TGTGCCAGCAGCCCCTGGACAGGGAATAATGAGCAGTTCTTC	CASSPWTGNNEQFF
TRBJ2-3	NA	TRBV27	NA	TGTGCCAGCAGTTTATCCGGCTGGGGCGCAGATACGCAGTATTTT	CASSLSGWGADTQYF
TRBJ2-1	NA	TRBV7-9	NA	TGTGCCAGCAAGCGACGGACGATTGAGCAGTTCTTC	CASKRRTIEQFF
TRBJ1-1	NA	TRBV7-2	NA	TGTGCCAGCAGCTTTACAGAGAACACTGAAGCTTTCTTT	CASSFTENTEAFF
TRBJ1-4	TRBD1	TRBV7-9	NA	TGTGCCAGCAGCCTACGACAGGGTGGGGAAAAACTGTTTTTT	CASSLRQGGEKLFF
TRBJ1-2	NA	TRBV4-3	NA	TGCGCCAGCAGCCAAGACTCGTCAGATCTATACGGCTACACCTTC	CASSQDSSDLYGYTF
TRBJ2-2	NA	TRBV5-6	NA	TGTGCCAGCAGCTTCTCCTCCCTGGGTCCAGGGGAGCTGTTTTTT	CASSFSSLGPGELFF
TRBJ2-1	TRBD2	TRBV7-8	NA	TGTGCCAGCAGCTTCGGACTAGCGGGAGGGGGTGCCTACAATGAGCAGTTCTTC	CASSFGLAGGGAYNEQFF
TRBJ2-3	NA	TRBV4-1	NA	TGCGCCAGCAGCCTACAGGGTACAGATACGCAGTATTTT	CASSLQGTDTQYF
TRBJ2-7	NA	TRBV7-9	NA	TGTGCCAGCAGCTTACTTGACGAGCAGTACTTC	CASSLLDEQYF
TRBJ1-2	NA	TRBV30	NA	TGTGCCTGGAGTGTAGGAGGACCCCGGGGCTATGGCTACACCTTC	CAWSVGGPRGYGYTF
TRBJ2-1	TRBD1	TRBV5-4	NA	TGTGCCAGCAGCTCGGGACAGGGGGAGTACAATGAGCAGTTCTTC	CASSSGQGEYNEQFF
TRBJ2-3	TRBD1	TRBV5-1	NA	TGCGCCAGCAGCTTACAGGGGGCTAGCACAGATACGCAGTATTTT	CASSLQGASTDTQYF
TRBJ2-5	NA	TRBV29-1	NA	TGCAGCGTTGCCCGGACAGCCGAAGAGACCCAGTACTTC	CSVARTAEETQYF
TRBJ2-2	TRBD1	TRBV5-1	few	TGCGCCAGCCTTTACGACAGGGTAGGAACCGGGGAGCTGTTTTTT	CASLYDRVGTGELFF
TRBJ2-7	TRBD2	TRBV7-9	NA	TGTGCCAGCAGCTTCTCAGGGTCCCCAGCGGGAGGGCCGGGGTACGAGCAGTACTTC	CASSFSGSPAGGPGYEQYF
TRBJ2-1	TRBD1	TRBV4-1	NA	TGCGCCAGCAGCCCTCTCGGGACAGCATACAATGAGCAGTTCTTC	CASSPLGTAYNEQFF
TRBJ2-7	TRBD1	TRBV5-4	NA	TGTGCCAGCAGCTTGCCACCCCTGGACAGGGGAGGCTCCTACGAGCAGTACTTC	CASSLPPLDRGGSYEQYF
TRBJ2-5	NA	TRBV2	NA	TGTGCAAGCGCCTATCAAGAGACCCAGTACTTC	CASAYQETQYF
TRBJ2-1	TRBD2	TRBV5-6	NA	TGTGCCAGCAGCCCCCCCCAGGGGGCCAGACTAGCGGGGCGCAATGAGCAGTTCTTC	CASSPPQGARLAGRNEQFF
TRBJ1-1	TRBD1	TRBV5-1	NA	TGCGCCAGCAGACTGACCGGGACAGAAGCCACTGAAGCTTTCTTT	CASRLTGTEATEAFF
TRBJ2-5	NA	TRBV4-2	NA	TGTGCCAGCAGCCGTGGACTTCAAGAGACCCAGTACTTC	CASSRGLQETQYF
TRBJ1-5	NA	TRBV6-1	NA	TGTGCCAGCAGTGAAGGGTACAGGAATAGCAATCAGCCCCAGCATTTT	CASSEGYRNSNQPQHF
TRBJ1-6	TRBD1	TRBV6-1	NA	TGTGCCAGCAGTCAAGGACAGGATTCACCCCTCCACTTT	CASSQGQDSPLHF
TRBJ2-7	NA	TRBV18	NA	TGTGCCAGCTCACAGGGTCGCTACGAGCAGTACTTC	CASSQGRYEQYF
TRBJ1-2	TRBD1	TRBV28	NA	TGTGCCAGCAGTCCGGGACAGGGGTTCTCTAACTATGGCTACACCTTC	CASSPGQGFSNYGYTF
TRBJ2-7	NA	TRBV5-1	NA	TGCGCCAGCAGCGATCCCGGGACGCGACCCCACGAGCAGTACTTC	CASSDPGTRPHEQYF
TRBJ1-1	NA	TRBV6-5	NA	TGTGCCAGCAGGGCCCCAGGGACGAACACTGAAGCTTTCTTT	CASRAPGTNTEAFF